The source of this T cell receptor (beta chain) is a study of CD8 T cells in Susac syndrome. With random hexamers, reverse transcription was performed on about 0.5 to 1 ug of RNA. TCRdb analysed the immunoSEQ multiplex PCR reads with MiXCR anew, one entry per CDR3 protein. Of a few hundred thousand distinct CDR3 sequences listed, around 95% are singletons. This CDR3 contains 15 residues. In germline, CDR1 is MDHEN, CDR2 SYDVKM. With 1 base removed from V and 13 bases from J, the gap between germline ends came to 17 bases. The chain combines TRBV28 with TRBJ2-6; D is unclear. This TCR came from a human donor with multiple sclerosis. What was sequenced was CD4+ T cells from PBMCs. This CDR3 is CASSLLASPKGVLTF. The CDR3 nucleotides read TGTGCCAGCAGTTTATTGGCCAGCCCGAAGGGAGTCCTGACTTTC.